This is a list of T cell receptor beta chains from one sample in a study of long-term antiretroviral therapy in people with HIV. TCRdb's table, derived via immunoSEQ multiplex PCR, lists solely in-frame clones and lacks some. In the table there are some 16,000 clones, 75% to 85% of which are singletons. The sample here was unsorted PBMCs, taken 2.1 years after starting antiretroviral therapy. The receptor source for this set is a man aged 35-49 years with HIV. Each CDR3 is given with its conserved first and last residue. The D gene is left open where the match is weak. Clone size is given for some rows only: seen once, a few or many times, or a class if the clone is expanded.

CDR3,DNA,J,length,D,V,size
CASSLGGWSSGANVLTF,TGTGCCAGCAGCTTAGGCGGATGGAGCTCTGGGGCCAACGTCCTGACTTTC,TRBJ2-6,17,-,TRBV7-9,few
CASSPGGSYNEQFF,TGTGCCAGCAGTCCAGGGGGCTCCTACAATGAGCAGTTCTTC,TRBJ2-1,14,TRBD1,TRBV6-5,-
CASSLNGLAGGLNTGELFF,TGTGCCAGCAGCTTAAATGGACTAGCGGGGGGACTGAACACCGGGGAGCTGTTTTTT,TRBJ2-2,19,TRBD2,TRBV7-3,-
CASSQFQDNEQFF,TGTGCCAGCAGCCAATTCCAGGATAACGAGCAGTTCTTC,TRBJ2-1,13,-,TRBV4-2,few
CASKDRRDTGELFF,TGTGCCAGCAAAGACAGGCGGGACACCGGGGAGCTGTTTTTT,TRBJ2-2,14,-,TRBV6-5,-
CASSEWDRGSYTF,TGCGCCAGCAGTGAGTGGGACAGGGGAAGCTACACCTTC,TRBJ1-2,13,TRBD1,TRBV10-2,-
CASSPVGGYGYTF,TGCGCCAGCTCGCCCGTGGGGGGCTATGGCTACACCTTC,TRBJ1-2,13,-,TRBV5-1,-
CASSLTFSNEKLFF,TGCGCCAGCAGCTTAACGTTTTCTAATGAAAAACTGTTTTTT,TRBJ1-4,14,-,TRBV5-1,-
CASSIQYQSGANVLTF,TGTGCCAGTAGTATCCAGTATCAGTCTGGGGCCAACGTCCTGACTTTC,TRBJ2-6,16,-,TRBV19,-
CASSQDPQAGNTEAFF,TGCGCCAGCAGCCAAGATCCCCAAGCAGGGAACACTGAAGCTTTCTTT,TRBJ1-1,16,-,TRBV4-1,medium-sized
CASSPLGHRGGELFF,TGTGCCAGCAGCCCACTCGGGCATAGGGGCGGGGAGCTGTTTTTT,TRBJ2-2,15,-,TRBV7-9,-
CASSLAGRDPYEQYF,TGTGCCAGCAGCTTAGCGGGCAGGGACCCCTACGAGCAGTACTTC,TRBJ2-7,15,-,TRBV7-9,-
CASSDSPYEQYF,TGTGCCAGCTCCGACAGCCCCTACGAGCAGTACTTC,TRBJ2-7,12,-,TRBV7-6,-
CASSRGEKLFF,TGTGCCAGTAGTAGGGGGGAAAAACTGTTTTTT,TRBJ1-4,11,-,TRBV19,-
CASSDTGSGPQHF,TGTGCCAGTAGTGATACAGGCTCGGGGCCCCAGCATTTT,TRBJ1-5,13,-,TRBV19,-
CASSSPALPSGNTIYF,TGTGCCAGCTCCTCCCCGGCCCTACCCTCTGGAAACACCATATATTTT,TRBJ1-3,16,-,TRBV6-6,-
CASSQRGLAPNEQFF,TGCGCCAGCAGCCAAAGGGGACTAGCGCCCAATGAGCAGTTCTTC,TRBJ2-1,15,TRBD2,TRBV4-1,-
CASSPRDGYYGYTF,TGTGCCAGCAGCCCACGGGACGGATACTATGGCTACACCTTC,TRBJ1-2,14,-,TRBV7-9,few
CASSLKAGLNTEAFF,TGTGCCAGCAGCCTAAAGGCAGGCTTGAACACTGAAGCTTTCTTT,TRBJ1-1,15,-,TRBV7-3,-
CASTPQLGNTEAFF,TGTGCCAGCACCCCTCAGCTGGGGAACACTGAAGCTTTCTTT,TRBJ1-1,14,-,TRBV6-5,-
CASSQFAGAAGRSTEAFF,TGCGCCAGCAGTCAATTCGCCGGGGCGGCCGGTAGATCCACTGAAGCTTTCTTT,TRBJ1-1,18,-,TRBV23-1,-
CASSVGQAGNIQYF,TGTGCCAGCAGCGTAGGTCAGGCCGGGAACATTCAGTACTTC,TRBJ2-4,14,-,TRBV9,-
CASTSWGQQETQYF,TGTGCCAGCACGTCTTGGGGACAGCAAGAGACCCAGTACTTC,TRBJ2-5,14,TRBD1,TRBV7-9,-
CSAIRGNTIYF,TGCAGCGCCATCAGAGGAAACACCATATATTTT,TRBJ1-3,11,-,TRBV29-1,once
CASSTRWGRGNYGYTF,TGTGCCAGTAGCACCAGGTGGGGCAGGGGCAACTATGGCTACACCTTC,TRBJ1-2,16,-,TRBV19,few
CASSSTGFAEAFF,TGTGCCAGCAGCTCAACAGGGTTCGCTGAAGCTTTCTTT,TRBJ1-1,13,-,TRBV7-9,-
CASSPGTSTGELFF,TGTGCCAGCAGCCCCGGGACCTCTACCGGGGAGCTGTTTTTT,TRBJ2-2,14,-,TRBV7-9,-
CASSQDMGHPSVDIQYF,TGTGCCAGCAGCCAAGATATGGGACACCCCTCAGTGGACATTCAGTACTTC,TRBJ2-4,17,-,TRBV4-2,medium-sized
CASSLVELAGQEQYF,TGTGCCAGCAGCTTGGTCGAACTAGCGGGACAAGAGCAGTACTTC,TRBJ2-7,15,TRBD2,TRBV5-6,-
CASSYSQGSGEQYF,TGTGCCAGCAGTTACTCACAGGGATCGGGCGAGCAGTACTTC,TRBJ2-7,14,-,TRBV6-5,-
CASSPGQYGYTF,TGTGCCAGCAGCCCCGGACAGTATGGCTACACCTTC,TRBJ1-2,12,-,TRBV5-6,-
CASSLGRNNSPLHF,TGTGCCAGCAGCTTGGGGCGTAATAATTCACCCCTCCACTTT,TRBJ1-6,14,-,TRBV5-6,-
CAISTGTGSRGTGELFF,TGTGCCATATCCACCGGGACAGGTAGCCGAGGCACCGGGGAGCTGTTTTTT,TRBJ2-2,17,TRBD1,TRBV10-3,-
CASSSGFYGYTF,TGTGCCAGCAGCTCCGGGTTCTATGGCTACACCTTC,TRBJ1-2,12,-,TRBV5-6,-
CAISELQGTGELFF,TGTGCCATCAGTGAGTTACAGGGTACCGGGGAGCTGTTTTTT,TRBJ2-2,14,-,TRBV10-3,-
CASRTGTSGRDTQYF,TGCGCCAGCAGAACCGGGACTAGCGGACGAGATACGCAGTATTTT,TRBJ2-3,15,TRBD2,TRBV10-2,-
CASSLAGSNQPQHF,TGTGCCAGCAGCTTGGCTGGGAGCAATCAGCCCCAGCATTTT,TRBJ1-5,14,-,TRBV5-4,-
CASSLGHSNQPQHF,TGCGCCAGCAGCCTTGGACACAGCAATCAGCCCCAGCATTTT,TRBJ1-5,14,-,TRBV4-1,-
CASQTVDYGYTF,TGTGCCTCACAAACAGTCGACTATGGCTACACCTTC,TRBJ1-2,12,-,TRBV2,-
CASRQYGEKLFF,TGTGCCAGTAGACAGTATGGTGAAAAACTGTTTTTT,TRBJ1-4,12,-,TRBV6-1,-
CASSLGGLAGGPTYNEQFF,TGTGCCAGCAGTTTGGGAGGGCTAGCGGGGGGGCCAACCTACAATGAGCAGTTCTTC,TRBJ2-1,19,TRBD2,TRBV27,-
CASSEAEAYDPDGYTF,TGTGCCAGCAGTGAAGCGGAAGCTTACGATCCGGATGGCTACACCTTC,TRBJ1-2,16,-,TRBV2,-
CASSLGTVSTDTQYF,TGTGCCAGCAGCTTGGGGACGGTCAGCACAGATACGCAGTATTTT,TRBJ2-3,15,-,TRBV7-9,-
CASSLRTGRETQYF,TGTGCCAGCAGCTTGAGGACAGGGAGAGAGACCCAGTACTTC,TRBJ2-5,14,TRBD1,TRBV5-4,-
CASSLLGSTDTQYF,TGTGCCAGCAGCTTACTTGGGAGCACAGATACGCAGTATTTT,TRBJ2-3,14,-,TRBV7-2,-
CASSLIGLGDTEAFF,TGTGCCAGCAGCCTCATCGGACTGGGGGACACTGAAGCTTTCTTT,TRBJ1-1,15,-,TRBV7-9,-
CASSSSPTGGMNEQFF,TGTGCCAGCAGCTCATCCCCCACAGGGGGTATGAATGAGCAGTTCTTC,TRBJ2-1,16,TRBD1,TRBV9,-